Listed below are T cell receptor beta chains from one sample, sequenced in a study of early T cells in non-severe SARS-CoV-2 infection. TCRdb re-derived calls from the 5' RACE reads in MiXCR, one entry per CDR3 protein. Of over 50,000 distinct CDR3 sequences listed, about 15% were seen once; the top ten hold 10%. Sequenced material: whole blood, taken at baseline. These receptors were collected from an adult who was a healthcare worker with PCR-confirmed SARS-CoV-2 infection or an uninfected control (not recorded which). CDR3s include the opening cysteine and the closing phenylalanine or tryptophan. A D gene is named only where the DNA matches it firmly. Clone size is not always given. Where it is, it says once, few, many or a class for expanded clones.

D gene: TRBD2; V gene: TRBV10-1; clone size: many; J gene: TRBJ2-2; CDR3 DNA: TGCGCCAGCAGTGAGCGCATGGGGAGGGGCCCGAACACCGGGGAGCTGTTTTTT; CDR3 protein: CASSERMGRGPNTGELFF
D gene: -; V gene: TRBV13; clone size: -; J gene: TRBJ1-4; CDR3 DNA: TGTGCCAGCAGCCGTATACGTAATGAAAAACTGTTTTTT; CDR3 protein: CASSRIRNEKLFF
D gene: -; V gene: TRBV10-2; clone size: few; J gene: TRBJ2-3; CDR3 DNA: TGCGCCAGCAGTGAGTTTAGAGCGAGCACAGATACGCAGTATTTT; CDR3 protein: CASSEFRASTDTQYF
D gene: TRBD2; V gene: TRBV7-8; clone size: few; J gene: TRBJ2-3; CDR3 DNA: TGTGCCAGCAGCTTAGCCCTAGCGGGAAGTACAGATACGCAGTATTTT; CDR3 protein: CASSLALAGSTDTQYF
D gene: -; V gene: TRBV14; clone size: -; J gene: TRBJ2-3; CDR3 DNA: TGTGCCAGCAGCCAAGATCCAGGAGGGCGGGGCACAGATACGCAGTATTTT; CDR3 protein: CASSQDPGGRGTDTQYF
D gene: TRBD1; V gene: TRBV19; clone size: -; J gene: TRBJ2-1; CDR3 DNA: TGTGCCAGTAGGGCCGGGACAGGGAGGTACAATGAGCAGTTCTTC; CDR3 protein: CASRAGTGRYNEQFF
D gene: -; V gene: TRBV6-5; clone size: few; J gene: TRBJ1-1; CDR3 DNA: TGTGCCAGCAGGACAGCCGGGACTGAAGCTTTCTTT; CDR3 protein: CASRTAGTEAFF
D gene: -; V gene: TRBV11-2; clone size: -; J gene: TRBJ2-2; CDR3 DNA: TGTGCCAGCAGCCCACCTAGGAAAGCGAACACCGGGGAGCTGTTTTTT; CDR3 protein: CASSPPRKANTGELFF
D gene: TRBD2; V gene: TRBV28; clone size: few; J gene: TRBJ2-1; CDR3 DNA: TGTGCCAGCAGTTTATCGGCTAGCGGGGCTCACTACAATGAGCAGTTCTTC; CDR3 protein: CASSLSASGAHYNEQFF
D gene: -; V gene: TRBV20-1; clone size: -; J gene: TRBJ2-7; CDR3 DNA: TGCAGTGCTGTCAACCGACACTTAGGCTACGAGCAGTACTTC; CDR3 protein: CSAVNRHLGYEQYF
D gene: -; V gene: TRBV11-2; clone size: few; J gene: TRBJ2-3; CDR3 DNA: TGTGCCAGCAGCCAGGGGTACACAGATACGCAGTATTTT; CDR3 protein: CASSQGYTDTQYF
D gene: -; V gene: TRBV12-3/TRBV12-4; clone size: -; J gene: TRBJ1-1; CDR3 DNA: TGTGCCAGCAGTTTCCGGGGGAGGAGCACTGAAGCTTTCTTT; CDR3 protein: CASSFRGRSTEAFF